These T cell receptor beta chains were read from a single sample in a study of cytomegalovirus exposure and HLA in healthy donors. Data came from immunoSEQ multiplex PCR; TCRdb stores just in-frame clones and leaves some out. The sample lists 150,000 to 200,000 clones, roughly 80% seen once, with roughly 6% in the top ten. The specimen sequenced was PBMCs. Every receptor here comes from a woman aged 25 to 39 in good health and CMV-seropositive. Each CDR3 is given with its conserved first and last residue. D genes are given only for firm matches. The listing skips clone size in some rows; elsewhere it reads once, few, many or a size class.

>NA|TRBV25-1|TRBD2
CASSNREPSGYNEQFF
>NA|TRBV5-1|TRBD1
CASRPRGGRTGGSRLDKYNEQFF
>NA|TRBV5-1|NA
CASSLGQTHYGYTF
>NA|TRBV2|NA
CASSERARVTDTQYF
>once|TRBV7-3|TRBD1
CASSLDRDTEAFF
>NA|TRBV25-1|NA
CASSELVGRETQYF
>NA|TRBV6-6|NA
CASSYTLTLGNTEAFF
>NA|TRBV7-9|TRBD1
CASSLRQGAAGGAGELFF
>NA|TRBV19|NA
CASTPPFYFSNQPQHF
>NA|TRBV4-1|NA
CASSSPGTFPSEQYF
>NA|TRBV15|NA
CATSRVFLGPTGTSENTIYF
>NA|TRBV15|NA
CATSLSNSEQFF
>NA|TRBV18|NA
CASGENVNTEAFF
>NA|TRBV28|TRBD2
CASSVTGGSYNEQFF
>NA|TRBV7-9|TRBD1
CASSHGTGSHYGYTF
>NA|TRBV6-5|NA
CASSYRGTQYF
>NA|TRBV9|TRBD2
CASSPPAGGPETQYF
>NA|TRBV5-1|TRBD1
CASSLAGTGVYEQYF
>NA|TRBV4-2|NA
CASSDRRGFYEQYF
>once|TRBV29-1|TRBD1
CSAGTGSPYGYTF
>NA|TRBV19|TRBD2
CASSIHREAHYEQYF
>NA|TRBV15|NA
CATSRDTSGNTIYF
>few|TRBV7-9|TRBD2
CASSFSSGRVQETQYF
>NA|TRBV5-4|TRBD1
CASSRTSMGQGSLYGYTF
>NA|TRBV11-2|NA
CASSFTGRSSTDTQYF
>once|TRBV5-1|TRBD1
CASSSDSGGVTEAFF
>once|TRBV10-3|NA
CAISESVGGEQYF
>NA|TRBV6-5|TRBD2
CASSYRLAGVHEQFF
>few|TRBV7-9|NA
CASSLGGNGQPQHF
>NA|TRBV5-1|NA
CASSLVGGGGNTIYF
>NA|TRBV7-2|TRBD1
CASSPPQGNYGYTF
>NA|TRBV2|TRBD1
CASSPRTGLLGNQPQHF
>NA|TRBV6-5|TRBD1
CASSRGVGQPQHF
>NA|TRBV6-1|NA
CATSNGGGFGPQHF
>NA|TRBV18|NA
CASSPLRTNTEAFF
>NA|TRBV19|TRBD2
CASSIVGGGGAPGELFF